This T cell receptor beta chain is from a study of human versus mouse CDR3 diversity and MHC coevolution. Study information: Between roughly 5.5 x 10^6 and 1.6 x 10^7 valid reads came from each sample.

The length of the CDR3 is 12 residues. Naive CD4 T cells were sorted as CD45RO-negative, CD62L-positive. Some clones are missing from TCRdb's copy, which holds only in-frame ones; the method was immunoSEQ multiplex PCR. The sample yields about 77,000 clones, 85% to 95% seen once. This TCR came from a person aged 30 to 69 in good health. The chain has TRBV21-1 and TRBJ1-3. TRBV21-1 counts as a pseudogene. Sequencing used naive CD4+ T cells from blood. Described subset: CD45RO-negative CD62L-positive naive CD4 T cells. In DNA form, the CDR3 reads TGTGCCAGCGGGTCATGGAGGGACACCATATATTTT. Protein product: CASGSWRDTIYF.